The 9 T cell receptor beta chains listed next were all sequenced from one sample in a study of blood T cell repertoires in COVID-19. Sequencing used immunoSEQ multiplex PCR; TCRdb keeps in-frame clones, though not all of them. The sample gives about 200,000 clones, approximately 84% of which show up once; 1.5% to 2% is in the top ten. The source material was peripheral blood. The receptors were gathered from a man aged 35-49 years with active or convalescent COVID-19.

V is TRBV28 and J is TRBJ2-3; 7 bases fit TRBD1. The CDR3 contains 14 residues. Looked up from germline, CDR1 is MDHEN and CDR2 is SYDVKM. V trimming: 6 bases; J trimming: 4 bases; junction bases outside the gene matches: 7. The CDR3 spells CASSYRQGADTQYF. The CDR3 region has the DNA TGTGCCAGCAGCTACCGACAGGGCGCAGATACGCAGTATTTT.

This chain links TRBV5-4 with TRBJ1-3; D may be TRBD1 (6 bases). The germline CDR1 and CDR2 sequences are SGHNT and YYREEE (reference sequence). Deletions cut 5 bases from V and 0 bases from J, with 21 bases between. The CDR3 runs 18 residues. CDR3 residues: CASRSQGNAYFSGNTIYF. In DNA form, the CDR3 reads TGTGCCAGCAGGTCACAGGGAAATGCTTATTTCTCTGGAAACACCATATATTTT.

This clone was seen only a few times. The chain links TRBV28 to TRBJ2-7, with a weak D call TRBD2 (6 bases). The CDR3 runs 15 residues. Trimming took off 6 bases at V and 4 bases at J, with 19 bases between the two ends. Germline V CDR1 and CDR2: MDHEN, SYDVKM. CDR3 residues: CASSQYGGMEYEQYF. CDR3 nucleotide sequence: TGTGCCAGCAGCCAATATGGGGGGATGGAGTACGAGCAGTACTTC.

This clone was found once. This chain connects TRBV6-5 to TRBJ1-5; 7 bases agree with TRBD1. V lost 5 bases to trimming and J lost 2 bases; unmatched junction nucleotides: 6. Germline values: CDR1 MNHEY, CDR2 SVGAGI. The CDR3 has 15 residues. The CDR3 DNA is TGTGCCAGCAGTACAACAGGGGCAGGCAATCAGCCCCAGCATTTT. Encoded protein: CASSTTGAGNQPQHF.

This rearrangement joins TRBV11-2 to TRBJ2-3, with TRBD1 matching 7 bases. CDR1 is SGHAT and CDR2 is FQNNGV in the germline V gene. V shed 4 bases and J 6 bases; nucleotides not matched to a gene: 10. This CDR3 has 15 residues. The CDR3 DNA reads as TGTGCCAGCAGCTGGGGACAGACCAACCTTGATACGCAGTATTTT. It codes for CASSWGQTNLDTQYF.

V gene TRBV19 combines with J gene TRBJ2-7, with 7 bases aligning to TRBD1. Germline CDR1 reads LNHDA; CDR2 reads SQIVND (reference sequence). The CDR3 covers 15 residues. The V and J ends lost 6 bases and 4 bases, in that order; junction bases with no gene match: 12. For the CDR3, the DNA is TGTGCCAGTAGAGAAACAGGGGCGTCCGGGTACGAGCAGTACTTC. This codes for CASRETGASGYEQYF.

The chain combines TRBV9 with TRBJ2-1, with D possibly matching TRBD2 (6 bases). The CDR3 is 17 residues long. V lost 4 bases and J 0 bases, leaving 17 bases between the germline ends. Germline-derived CDR1 and CDR2 are SGDLS and YYNGEE. CDR3 DNA: TGTGCCAGCAGCACCTTTGAGCGGGCCAGCTCCTACAATGAGCAGTTCTTC. It translates to CASSTFERASSYNEQFF.

This clone was seen a single time. V and J are TRBV28 and TRBJ1-5; the match to TRBD1 covers 9 bases. Germline V lookup: CDR1 MDHEN, CDR2 SYDVKM. V was clipped by 6 bases and J by 3 bases; unmatched bases: 9. CDR3 length equals 16 residues. The CDR3 DNA sequence: TGTGCCAGCAGCCGCGGGGGGACAGGGCCCAATCAGCCCCAGCATTTT. Translation gives CASSRGGTGPNQPQHF.

This clone turned up a few times. The CDR3 protein is CSALRGDTQYF. CDR3 nucleotide sequence: TGCAGTGCCCTACGGGGAGATACGCAGTATTTT. The chain combines TRBV20-1 with TRBJ2-3; tentatively, D is TRBD2 (5 bases). Between the trimmed V and J ends, which lost 6 bases and 5 bases, there was a span of 9 bases. Germline V gene sequence: CDR1 DFQATT, CDR2 SNEGSKA (reference sequence). This CDR3 region has 11 residues.